This section outlines one T cell receptor (beta chain) sequence together with its context. These data come from a study of T cells in localized non-small cell lung cancer. Sequencing was performed with immunoSEQ multiplex PCR; in TCRdb, only in-frame clones are kept and a portion is missing. Of more than 20,000 clones listed, about 86% are singletons. V was cut by 0 bases and J by 5 bases, with 13 bases left in between. Germline V gene data show CDR1 as SGHTA and CDR2 as FQGNSA. The CDR3 loop spans 15 amino acids. The chain combines TRBV7-2 with TRBJ2-5, with a weak D call TRBD2 (6 bases). The clonotype originates from a female donor older than 55 with stage I lung adenocarcinoma. The source was peripheral blood, collected before any cancer treatment. The CDR3 DNA sequence: TGTGCCAGCAGCTTAGCTGGCGGAGGGAGGGAGACCCAGTACTTC. Its translation is CASSLAGGGRETQYF.